These 30 T cell receptor beta chains were sequenced from one sample in a study of control samples from healthy donors and cancer patients. Generated by immunoSEQ multiplex PCR, the TCRdb table keeps only in-frame clones and is missing some. The sample yields 24,000 or so clones, roughly 93% seen once. Input material: PBMCs. The receptors were gathered from a man between 50 and 59 years old with lung cancer.

CDR3 in DNA: TGTGCCAGCAGCGGGTGGACCCCCACAGACGGGGAGACCCAGTACTTC. It yields the protein CASSGWTPTDGETQYF. The rearrangement links TRBV7-8 to TRBJ2-5; D is unclear. V gave up 5 bases and J gave up 5 bases, with 21 bases separating them. The CDR3 is made up of 16 amino acids. Looked up from germline, CDR1 is SGHVS and CDR2 is FQNEAQ.

In its sample, this clone was seen once. Compared with germline, one end of the junction differs, possibly owing to a read error. The V and J genes are TRBV11-2 and TRBJ2-1; weak D call: TRBD1 (5 bases). There are 11 residues in the CDR3. CDR1 and CDR2 from the germline V gene are SGHAT and FQNNGV. CDR3: CASSLDSWQFF. CDR3 DNA sequence: TGTGCCAGCAGCCTAGACAGTTGGCAGTTCTTC.

The V gene is TRBV27, the J gene TRBJ1-6; 10 bases align to TRBD1. Germline V gives CDR1 MNHEY, CDR2 SMNVEV (reference sequence). This CDR3 contains 17 residues. With V trimmed by 6 bases and J by 4 bases, 9 bases remained unmatched. CDR3 amino acids: CASSPGGDRGYNSPLHF. The CDR3 DNA is TGTGCCAGCAGCCCCGGCGGGGACAGGGGATATAATTCACCCCTCCACTTT.

The rearrangement links TRBV6-5 to TRBJ1-1; D not resolved. Trimming removed 2 bases at V and 6 bases at J, with 16 bases between. Per the germline V gene, CDR1 is MNHEY and CDR2 is SVGAGI. This CDR3 contains 15 residues. The CDR3 loop is CASSYPAGDNAEAFF. Written as DNA, the CDR3 is TGTGCCAGCAGTTACCCGGCGGGCGACAACGCTGAAGCTTTCTTT.

Comment on this clone: A read error may produce the germline difference seen at one junction end. The rearrangement uses TRBV7-9 and TRBJ1-4, with 7 bases that match TRBD1. CDR1 SEHNR and CDR2 FQNEAQ come from the germline V gene (reference sequence). The CDR3 extends over 14 amino acids. DNA of the CDR3: TGTGTCAGCAGCCCGCAGGGGGCTAATGAAAAACTGTTTTTT. As protein: CVSSPQGANEKLFF.

This chain connects TRBV11-2 to TRBJ1-5, with 7 nucleotides matching TRBD1. The germline V gene encodes CDR1 SGHAT and CDR2 FQNNGV. Trimming at V came to 6 bases and at J to 5 bases, leaving 4 bases not matched to a gene. CDR3 length: 13 residues. CDR3: CASSEGGYQPQHF. DNA for the CDR3: TGTGCCAGCAGTGAAGGGGGCTATCAGCCCCAGCATTTT.

This clone rates as medium-sized. The chain has TRBV2 and TRBJ1-1, with D possibly being TRBD1 (5 bases). V shed 10 bases and J shed 3 bases, with 15 bases lying between them. Germline CDR1 is SNHLY and CDR2 is FYNNEI. The CDR3 runs to 13 residues. This chain's CDR3 is CATGTSRDTEAFF. CDR3 DNA sequence: TGTGCCACCGGGACCTCTCGGGACACTGAAGCTTTCTTT.

The rearrangement uses TRBV21-1 and TRBJ1-3; the table assigns TRBD1, which was not confirmed against the DNA. TRBV21-1 is reported as a pseudogene. The CDR3 is made up of 19 amino acids. The CDR3 region is CASSKPGQGVSASGNTIYF. CDR3 in DNA: TGTGCCAGCAGCAAACCGGGACAGGGCGTCTCGGCCTCTGGAAACACCATATATTTT.

This rearrangement joins TRBV3-1 (or the pseudogene TRBV3-2) to TRBJ1-6; D is ambiguous. The V end lost 8 bases, the J end lost 6 bases, and 14 bases lay between the germline ends. The CDR3 has 14 amino acids. Per the germline V gene, CDR1 is LGHDT and CDR2 is YNNKEL (reference sequence). DNA for the CDR3: TGTGCCAGCGCACACGCCGGTCCTAATTCACCCCTCCACTTT. The encoded protein is CASAHAGPNSPLHF.

The chain employs TRBV5-1 and TRBJ2-7; D is unresolved. The CDR3 covers 16 residues. The V gene lost 0 bases and the J gene lost 0 bases, with 13 bases spanning the gap. Germline CDR1 and CDR2: SGHRS and YFSETQ. The CDR3 nucleotides are TGCGCCAGCAGCTTGGAGGGTTGGACGGACTCCTACGAGCAGTACTTC. Translated, it gives CASSLEGWTDSYEQYF.

The chain combines TRBV4-3 with TRBJ2-2; 9 bases match TRBD1. Per germline, CDR1 LGHNA and CDR2 YSLEER. V lost 2 bases, J lost 3 bases, and 7 bases stayed unmatched. The CDR3 length is 17 residues. The DNA of the CDR3 is TGCGCCAGCAGCCAAATGTACGGGACAGGGTACACCGGGGAGCTGTTTTTT. It encodes CASSQMYGTGYTGELFF.

The chain links TRBV6-2 or TRBV6-3 to TRBJ1-1, with D maybe TRBD1 (5 bases). Germline CDR1 MNHEY, CDR2 SVGEGT. The CDR3 consists of 13 residues. V gave up 5 bases and J gave up 5 bases, with 12 bases separating them. CDR3: CASSLMDKTEAFF. The DNA for the CDR3 is TGTGCCAGCAGTCTCATGGACAAAACTGAAGCTTTCTTT.

The chain combines TRBV7-2 with TRBJ2-6; D uncertain. Germline CDR1 and CDR2: SGHTA and FQGNSA. The CDR3 spans 15 residues. Trimming cost V 5 bases and J 1 base, with 9 bases left between them. The CDR3 loop is CASSQQISGANVLTF. The CDR3 nucleotides are TGTGCCAGCAGCCAACAAATTTCTGGGGCCAACGTCCTGACTTTC.

The chain combines TRBV5-1 with TRBJ2-5, with no clear D. Germline CDR1 reads SGHRS; CDR2 reads YFSETQ. V lost 6 bases, J lost 1 base, and 10 bases lay in between. The CDR3 length is 13 residues. The CDR3 here is CASKYNFQETQYF. In nucleotides, the CDR3 is TGCGCCAGCAAATATAATTTCCAAGAGACCCAGTACTTC.

The chain uses TRBV5-1 and TRBJ2-5; 7 bases are shared with TRBD2. Germline V gene data show CDR1 as SGHRS and CDR2 as YFSETQ. The CDR3 length is 16 residues. The trim removed 4 bases at V and 1 base at J, leaving 10 bases unmatched. The CDR3 DNA is TGCGCCAGCAGCATCGGGACTACACCGGCCCAAGAGACCCAGTACTTC. Its translation is CASSIGTTPAQETQYF.

Concerning this clone: The identical CDR3 is also encoded by other nucleotide sequences in the sample. J is TRBJ1-2 and V is TRBV18; 7 positions match TRBD1. Trimming removed 2 bases from V and 3 bases from J; junction bases left unmatched: 0. Germline CDR1 is KGHSH and CDR2 is LQKENI. The CDR3 contains 13 residues. The chain's CDR3 is CASSPDRDYGYTF. The CDR3 DNA reads as TGTGCCAGCTCACCAGACAGGGACTATGGCTACACCTTC.

The chain links TRBV3-1 (or the pseudogene TRBV3-2) to TRBJ1-4, with D perhaps TRBD1 (5 bases). CDR3 length: 15 amino acids. Germline V gives CDR1 LGHDT, CDR2 YNNKEL (reference sequence). The V and J ends lost 5 bases and 6 bases respectively, with 16 bases between them. The CDR3: CASSGPDTRDEKLFF. DNA of the CDR3: TGTGCCAGCAGCGGTCCGGACACTCGGGATGAAAAACTGTTTTTT.

The V call is TRBV13, the J call TRBJ1-1, with TRBD1 as a possible D gene (5 bases). Looked up from germline, CDR1 is PRHDT and CDR2 is FYEKMQ (reference sequence). The CDR3 loop spans 12 amino acids. The germline V and J ends were trimmed by 8 bases and 8 bases, with 15 bases remaining between them. CDR3 in amino acids: CASLMGGREAFF. DNA of the CDR3: TGTGCCAGCTTAATGGGGGGAAGGGAAGCTTTCTTT.

The chain combines TRBV6-2 or TRBV6-3 with TRBJ2-7, with TRBD1 identical over 10 bases. The CDR3 is 15 residues long. Looked up from germline, CDR1 is MNHEY and CDR2 is SVGEGT. V was pared by 0 bases and J by 2 bases, with 1 base of the junction left unmatched. This chain's CDR3 is CASSYSGQGTYEQYF. The CDR3 DNA reads as TGTGCCAGCAGTTACTCGGGACAGGGGACCTACGAGCAGTACTTC.

The chain recombines TRBV5-1 with TRBJ1-2; D gene uncertain. Germline CDR1 SGHRS, CDR2 YFSETQ. The CDR3 totals 18 residues. V was trimmed by 1 base and J by 6 bases, leaving 25 bases between them. The CDR3 DNA is TGCGCCAGCAGCTTGTCCCATAAGACTGGGGTCTCTCTTGATGGCTACACCTTC. Encoded protein: CASSLSHKTGVSLDGYTF.

This chain connects TRBV5-1 to TRBJ2-5; 9 positions match TRBD1. The CDR3 consists of 15 residues. The trim removed 4 bases at V and 5 bases at J, leaving 9 bases unmatched. CDR1 is SGHRS and CDR2 is YFSETQ in the germline V gene. CDR3 bases: TGCGCCAGCAGCCAGTACAGGGGGCTGAGGGAGACCCAGTACTTC. Its translation: CASSQYRGLRETQYF. Variable domain in full (rest from reference TRBV5-1 and TRBJ2-5): KAGVTQTPRYLIKTRGQQVTLSCSPISGHRSVSWYQQTPGQGLQFLFEYFSETQRNKGNFPGRFSGRQFSNSRSEMNVSTLELGDSALYLCASSQYRGLRETQYFGPGTRLLVL.

The chain uses TRBV7-9 and TRBJ2-5; possibly TRBD2 for D (5 bases). The germline V gene encodes CDR1 SEHNR and CDR2 FQNEAQ (reference sequence). Trimming shortened V by 2 bases and J by 2 bases, and 9 bases separated the two germline ends. The CDR3 contains 14 residues. CDR3 nucleotides: TGTGCCAGCAGCTTAACCGGGATACAAGAGACCCAGTACTTC. Amino acids: CASSLTGIQETQYF.

The V and J genes are TRBV2 and TRBJ2-1, with a tentative D call TRBD2 (7 bases). Germline-derived CDR1 and CDR2 are SNHLY and FYNNEI. V was clipped by 4 bases and J by 8 bases, with 12 bases between them. The CDR3 consists of 13 residues. In DNA form, the CDR3 reads TGTGCCAGCAGTGCGGGGGGCCAGGATGAGCAGTTCTTC. Its protein is CASSAGGQDEQFF.

This chain joins TRBV5-1 and TRBJ2-1; 8 bases align to TRBD2. This CDR3 region has 14 residues. The V gene's germline CDR1 is SGHRS and CDR2 YFSETQ. Germline trimming cut 4 bases from V and 6 bases from J; bases unmatched to any gene: 6. The CDR3 region has the DNA TGCGCCAGCAGCCGTCGGGAGGGCAGCAATGAGCAGTTCTTC. The encoded protein is CASSRREGSNEQFF.

The J gene is TRBJ1-2, the V gene TRBV3-1 (or the pseudogene TRBV3-2); maybe TRBD1 (5 bases). The CDR3 has 15 amino acids. Germline-derived CDR1 and CDR2 are LGHDT and YNNKEL (reference sequence). Trimming removed 0 bases at V and 10 bases at J, with 18 bases between. The chain's CDR3 is CASSQDRAGAGDYTF. The CDR3 DNA sequence: TGTGCCAGCAGCCAAGATCGGGCCGGGGCGGGCGACTACACCTTC.

The rearrangement uses TRBV12-2 and TRBJ1-4; the table assigns TRBD1, which was not confirmed against the DNA. TRBV12-2 is a listed pseudogene. The CDR3 runs 16 residues. This CDR3 is CASRLAQGVLRKGLFF. The CDR3 DNA reads as TGTGCAAGTCGCTTAGCGCAAGGGGTACTAAGAAAAGGGCTGTTTTTT.

The chain joins TRBV7-9 to TRBJ2-2, with D unclear. CDR1 and CDR2 from the germline V gene are SEHNR and FQNEAQ (reference sequence). V gave up 1 base and J gave up 6 bases, with 3 bases separating them. The CDR3 totals 12 residues. The CDR3 loop is CASSLGAGELFF. The CDR3 bases are TGTGCCAGCAGCTTAGGGGCCGGGGAGCTGTTTTTT.

The rearrangement links TRBV5-4 to TRBJ2-1; D remains unclear. Germline CDR1 is SGHNT and CDR2 is YYREEE (reference sequence). Trimming took 1 base from V and 4 from J, leaving 6 bases between them. The CDR3 totals 13 residues. The CDR3 DNA reads as TGTGCCAGCAGCTTGTCTGAGTACAATGAGCAGTTCTTC. Its translation is CASSLSEYNEQFF.

The CDR3 nucleotides are TGTGCCAGCAGCTTGGGAGCAGCGAACACCGGGGAGCTGTTTTTT. As protein: CASSLGAANTGELFF. The rearrangement uses TRBV5-4 and TRBJ2-2; D not certain. Trimming removed 0 bases at V and 0 bases at J, with 6 bases between. Germline CDR1 is SGHNT and CDR2 is YYREEE (reference sequence). The CDR3 consists of 15 residues.

The J gene is TRBJ2-2, the V gene TRBV7-9, with D tentatively TRBD1 (6 bases). The CDR3 spans 15 residues. Per the germline V gene, CDR1 is SEHNR and CDR2 is FQNEAQ (reference sequence). V was clipped by 4 bases and J by 8 bases, with 17 bases between them. CDR3 sequence reads: CASSSTRTVGGELFF. The CDR3 region has the DNA TGTGCCAGCAGCTCCACCCGGACAGTGGGAGGGGAGCTGTTTTTT.